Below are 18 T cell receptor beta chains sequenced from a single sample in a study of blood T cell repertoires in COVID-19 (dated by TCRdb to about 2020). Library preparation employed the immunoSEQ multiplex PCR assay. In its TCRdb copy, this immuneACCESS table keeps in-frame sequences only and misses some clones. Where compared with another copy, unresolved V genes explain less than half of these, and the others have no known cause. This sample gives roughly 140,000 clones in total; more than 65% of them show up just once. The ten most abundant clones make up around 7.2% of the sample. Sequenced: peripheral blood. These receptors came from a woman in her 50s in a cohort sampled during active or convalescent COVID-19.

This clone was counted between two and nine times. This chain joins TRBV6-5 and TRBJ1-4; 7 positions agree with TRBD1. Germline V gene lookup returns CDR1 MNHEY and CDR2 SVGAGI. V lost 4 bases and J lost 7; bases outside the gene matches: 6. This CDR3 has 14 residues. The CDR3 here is CASSLDRGREKLFF. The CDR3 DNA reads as TGTGCCAGCAGTTTGGATAGGGGGCGTGAAAAACTGTTTTTT.

The CDR3 DNA is TGCGCCAGCAGCCAAGATTGGACAGGGTCTGGTTCACCCCTCCACTTT. This encodes CASSQDWTGSGSPLHF. The chain carries TRBV4-3 and TRBJ1-6; 8 nucleotides line up with TRBD1. The V gene end was trimmed by 0 bases and the J gene end by 9 bases; junction bases not matched to a gene: 7. Looked up from germline, CDR1 is LGHNA and CDR2 is YSLEER. The CDR3 loop spans 16 amino acids.

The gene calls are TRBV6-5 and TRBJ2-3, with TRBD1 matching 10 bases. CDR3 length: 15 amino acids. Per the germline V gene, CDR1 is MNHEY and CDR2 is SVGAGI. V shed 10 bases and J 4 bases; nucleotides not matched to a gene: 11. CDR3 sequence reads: CATRRTGGIADTQYF. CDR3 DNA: TGTGCCACGCGGAGGACAGGGGGTATCGCAGATACGCAGTATTTT.

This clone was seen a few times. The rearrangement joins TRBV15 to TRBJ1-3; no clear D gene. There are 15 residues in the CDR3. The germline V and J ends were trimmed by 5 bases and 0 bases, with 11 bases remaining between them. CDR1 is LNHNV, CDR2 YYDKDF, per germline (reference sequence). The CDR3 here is CATSLDRISGNTIYF. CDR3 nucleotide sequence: TGTGCCACCAGCCTAGATAGAATCTCTGGAAACACCATATATTTT.

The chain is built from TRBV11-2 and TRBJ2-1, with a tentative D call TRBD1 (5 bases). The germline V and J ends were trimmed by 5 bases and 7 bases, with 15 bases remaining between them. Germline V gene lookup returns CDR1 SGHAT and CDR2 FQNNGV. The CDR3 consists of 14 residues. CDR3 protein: CASSLPWNRNEQFF. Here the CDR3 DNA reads TGTGCCAGCAGCCTCCCGTGGAACAGGAATGAGCAGTTCTTC.

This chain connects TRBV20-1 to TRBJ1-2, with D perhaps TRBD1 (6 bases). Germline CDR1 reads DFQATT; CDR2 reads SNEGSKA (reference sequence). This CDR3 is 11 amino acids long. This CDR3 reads CILQGIAGYTF. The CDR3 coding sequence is TGCATTCTACAGGGAATCGCCGGCTACACCTTC.

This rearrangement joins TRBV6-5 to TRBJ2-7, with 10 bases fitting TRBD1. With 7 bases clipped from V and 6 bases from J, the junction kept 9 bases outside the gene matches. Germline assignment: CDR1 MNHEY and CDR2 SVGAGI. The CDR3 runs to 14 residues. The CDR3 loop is CASTFTGTGVEQYF. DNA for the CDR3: TGTGCCAGCACATTTACCGGGACAGGGGTCGAGCAGTACTTC.

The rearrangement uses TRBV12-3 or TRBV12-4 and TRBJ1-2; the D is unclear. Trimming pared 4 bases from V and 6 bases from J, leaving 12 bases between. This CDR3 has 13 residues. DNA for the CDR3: TGTGCCAGCAGTTACGGGGATGGGGATGGCTACACCTTC. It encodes CASSYGDGDGYTF.

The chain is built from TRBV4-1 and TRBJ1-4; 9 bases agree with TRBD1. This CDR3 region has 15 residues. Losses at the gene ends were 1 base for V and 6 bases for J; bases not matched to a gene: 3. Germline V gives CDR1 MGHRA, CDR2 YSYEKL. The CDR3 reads CASSQAGQGDEKLFF. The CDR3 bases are TGCGCCAGCAGCCAAGCGGGACAGGGCGATGAAAAACTGTTTTTT.

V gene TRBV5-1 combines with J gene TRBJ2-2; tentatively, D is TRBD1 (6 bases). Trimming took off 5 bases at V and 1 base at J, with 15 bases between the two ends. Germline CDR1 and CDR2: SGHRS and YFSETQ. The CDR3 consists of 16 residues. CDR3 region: CASRNTGFRNTGELFF. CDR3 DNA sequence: TGCGCCAGCAGGAATACAGGGTTCAGGAACACCGGGGAGCTGTTTTTT.

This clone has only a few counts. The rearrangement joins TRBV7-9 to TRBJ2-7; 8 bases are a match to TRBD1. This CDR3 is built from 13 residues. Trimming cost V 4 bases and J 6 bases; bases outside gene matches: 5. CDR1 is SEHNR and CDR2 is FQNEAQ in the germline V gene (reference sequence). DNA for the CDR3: TGTGCCAGCAGCTCGACAGGGGCTGGCGAGCAGTACTTC. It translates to CASSSTGAGEQYF.

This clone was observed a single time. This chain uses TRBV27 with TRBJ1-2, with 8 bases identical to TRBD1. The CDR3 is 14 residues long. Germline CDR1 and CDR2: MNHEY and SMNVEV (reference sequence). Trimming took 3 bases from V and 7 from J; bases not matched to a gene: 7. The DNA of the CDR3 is TGTGCCAGCAGTTTCACGGACAGGGCAATTGGCTACACCTTC. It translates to CASSFTDRAIGYTF.

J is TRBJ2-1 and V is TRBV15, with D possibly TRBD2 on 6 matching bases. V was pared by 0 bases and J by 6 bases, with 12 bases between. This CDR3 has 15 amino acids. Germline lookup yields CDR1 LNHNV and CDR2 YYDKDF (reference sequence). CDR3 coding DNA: TGTGCCACCAGCAGAGATCGGCTAGCGATCAATGAGCAGTTCTTC. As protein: CATSRDRLAINEQFF. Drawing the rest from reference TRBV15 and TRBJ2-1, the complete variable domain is DAMVIQNPRYQVTQFGKPVTLSCSQTLNHNVMYWYQQKSSQAPKLLFHYYDKDFNNEADTPDNFQSRRPNTSFCFLDIRSPGLGDTAMYLCATSRDRLAINEQFFGPGTRLTVL.

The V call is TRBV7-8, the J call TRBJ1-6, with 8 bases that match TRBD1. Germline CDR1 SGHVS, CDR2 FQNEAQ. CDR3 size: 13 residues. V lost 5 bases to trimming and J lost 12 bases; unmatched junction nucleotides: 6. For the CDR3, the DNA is TGTGCCAGCAGCGCAGGACAGGGTGTACCCCTCCACTTT. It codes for CASSAGQGVPLHF.

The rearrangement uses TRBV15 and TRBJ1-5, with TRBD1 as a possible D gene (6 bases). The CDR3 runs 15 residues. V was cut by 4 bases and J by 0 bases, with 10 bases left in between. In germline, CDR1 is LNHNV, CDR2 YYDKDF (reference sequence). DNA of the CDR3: TGTGCCACCAGCATCCAGGGGAATAGCAATCAGCCCCAGCATTTT. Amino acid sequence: CATSIQGNSNQPQHF.

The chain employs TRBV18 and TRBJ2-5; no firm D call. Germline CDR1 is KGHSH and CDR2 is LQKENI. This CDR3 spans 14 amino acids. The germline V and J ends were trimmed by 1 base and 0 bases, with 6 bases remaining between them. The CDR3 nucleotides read TGTGCCAGCTCACCACGGTCAGACCAAGAGACCCAGTACTTC. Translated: CASSPRSDQETQYF.

Here the CDR3 reads CAISSDRGDQPQHF. The DNA of the CDR3 is TGTGCCATCAGTTCAGACAGGGGTGATCAGCCCCAGCATTTT. This chain links TRBV10-3 with TRBJ1-5; 8 bases match TRBD1. Germline CDR1 is ENHRY and CDR2 is SYGVKD. V lost 5 bases, J lost 5 bases, and 5 bases stayed unmatched. The CDR3 contains 14 residues.

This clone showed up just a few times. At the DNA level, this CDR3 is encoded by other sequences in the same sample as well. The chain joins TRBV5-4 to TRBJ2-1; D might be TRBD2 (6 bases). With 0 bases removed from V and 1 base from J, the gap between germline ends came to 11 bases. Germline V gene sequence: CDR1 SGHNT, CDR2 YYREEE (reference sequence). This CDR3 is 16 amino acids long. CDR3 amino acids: CASSLGGVKSYNEQFF. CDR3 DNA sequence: TGTGCCAGCAGCTTGGGCGGGGTCAAGTCCTACAATGAGCAGTTCTTC.